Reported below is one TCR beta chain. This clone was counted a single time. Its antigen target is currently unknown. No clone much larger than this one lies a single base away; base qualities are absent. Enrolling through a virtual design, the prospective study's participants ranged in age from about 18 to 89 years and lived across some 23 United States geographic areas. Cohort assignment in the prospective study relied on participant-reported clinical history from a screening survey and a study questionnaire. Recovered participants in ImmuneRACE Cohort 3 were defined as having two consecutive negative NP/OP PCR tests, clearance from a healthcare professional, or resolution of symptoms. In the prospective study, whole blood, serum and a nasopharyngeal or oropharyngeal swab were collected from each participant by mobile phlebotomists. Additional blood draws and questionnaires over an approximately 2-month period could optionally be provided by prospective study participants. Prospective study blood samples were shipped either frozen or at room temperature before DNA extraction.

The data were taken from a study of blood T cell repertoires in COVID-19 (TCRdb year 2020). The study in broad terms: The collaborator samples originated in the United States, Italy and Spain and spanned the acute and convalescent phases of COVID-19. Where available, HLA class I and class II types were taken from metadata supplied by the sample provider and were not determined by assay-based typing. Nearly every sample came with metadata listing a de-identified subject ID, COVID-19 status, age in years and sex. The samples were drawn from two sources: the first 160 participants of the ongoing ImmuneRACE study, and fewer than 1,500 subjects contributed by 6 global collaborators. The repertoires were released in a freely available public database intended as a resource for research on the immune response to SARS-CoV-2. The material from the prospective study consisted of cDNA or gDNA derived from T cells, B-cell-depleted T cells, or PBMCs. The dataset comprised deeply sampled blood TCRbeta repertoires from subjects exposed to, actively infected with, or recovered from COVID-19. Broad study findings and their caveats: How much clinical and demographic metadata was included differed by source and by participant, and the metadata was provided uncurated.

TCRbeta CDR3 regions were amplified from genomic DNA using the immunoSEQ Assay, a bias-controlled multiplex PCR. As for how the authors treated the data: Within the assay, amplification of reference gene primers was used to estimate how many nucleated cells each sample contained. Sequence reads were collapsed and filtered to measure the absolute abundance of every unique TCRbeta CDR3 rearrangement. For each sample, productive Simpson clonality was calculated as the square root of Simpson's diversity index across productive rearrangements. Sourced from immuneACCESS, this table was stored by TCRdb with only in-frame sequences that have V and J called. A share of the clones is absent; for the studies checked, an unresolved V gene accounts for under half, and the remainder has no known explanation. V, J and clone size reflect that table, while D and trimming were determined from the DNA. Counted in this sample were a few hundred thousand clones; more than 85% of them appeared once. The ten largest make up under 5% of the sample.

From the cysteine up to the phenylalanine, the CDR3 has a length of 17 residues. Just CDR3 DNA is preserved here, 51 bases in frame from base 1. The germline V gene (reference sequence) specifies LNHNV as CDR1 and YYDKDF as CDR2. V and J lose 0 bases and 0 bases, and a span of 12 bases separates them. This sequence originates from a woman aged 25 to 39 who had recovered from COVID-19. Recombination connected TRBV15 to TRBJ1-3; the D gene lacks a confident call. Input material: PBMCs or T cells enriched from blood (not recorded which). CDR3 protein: CATSRDLASGSGNTIYF. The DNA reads TGTGCCACCAGCAGAGATCTTGCCAGCGGCTCTGGAAACACCATATATTTT.